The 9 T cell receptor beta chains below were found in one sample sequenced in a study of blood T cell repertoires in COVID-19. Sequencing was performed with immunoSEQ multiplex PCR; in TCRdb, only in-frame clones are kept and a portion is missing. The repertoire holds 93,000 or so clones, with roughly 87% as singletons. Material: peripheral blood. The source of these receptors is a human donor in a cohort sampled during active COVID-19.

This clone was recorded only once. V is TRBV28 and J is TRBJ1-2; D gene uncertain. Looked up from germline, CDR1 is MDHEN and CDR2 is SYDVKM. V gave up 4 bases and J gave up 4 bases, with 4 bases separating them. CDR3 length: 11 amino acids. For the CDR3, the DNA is TGTGCCAGCAGTTCGGTCTATGGCTACACCTTC. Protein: CASSSVYGYTF.

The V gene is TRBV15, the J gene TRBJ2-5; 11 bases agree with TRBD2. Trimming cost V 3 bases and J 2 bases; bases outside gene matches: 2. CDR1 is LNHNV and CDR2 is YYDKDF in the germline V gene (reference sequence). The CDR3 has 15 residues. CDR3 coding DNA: TGTGCCACCAGCAGCCGACTAGCGGGGCAAGAGACCCAGTACTTC. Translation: CATSSRLAGQETQYF.

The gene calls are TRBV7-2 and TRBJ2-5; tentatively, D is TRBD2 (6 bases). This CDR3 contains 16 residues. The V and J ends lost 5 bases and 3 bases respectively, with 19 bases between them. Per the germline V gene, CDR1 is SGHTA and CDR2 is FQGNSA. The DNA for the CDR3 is TGTGCCAGCAGCGACGGCGGGGAGAGGACCAAAGAGACCCAGTACTTC. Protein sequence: CASSDGGERTKETQYF. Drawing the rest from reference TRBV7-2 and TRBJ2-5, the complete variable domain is GAGVSQSPSNKVTEKGKDVELRCDPISGHTALYWYRQSLGQGLEFLIYFQGNSAPDKSGLPSDRFSAERTGGSVSTLTIQRTQQEDSAVYLCASSDGGERTKETQYFGPGTRLLVL.

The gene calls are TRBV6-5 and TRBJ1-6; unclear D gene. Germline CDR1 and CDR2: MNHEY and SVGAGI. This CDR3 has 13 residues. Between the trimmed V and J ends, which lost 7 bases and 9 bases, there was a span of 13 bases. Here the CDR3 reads CASNQDYGSPLHF. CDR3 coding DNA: TGTGCCAGCAATCAGGACTACGGTTCACCCCTCCACTTT.

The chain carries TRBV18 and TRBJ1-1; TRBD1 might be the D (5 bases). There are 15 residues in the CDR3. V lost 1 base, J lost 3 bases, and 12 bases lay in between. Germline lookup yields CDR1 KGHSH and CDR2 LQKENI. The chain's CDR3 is CASSPLSGSDTEAFF. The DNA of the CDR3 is TGTGCCAGCTCACCACTCTCAGGGTCGGACACTGAAGCTTTCTTT.

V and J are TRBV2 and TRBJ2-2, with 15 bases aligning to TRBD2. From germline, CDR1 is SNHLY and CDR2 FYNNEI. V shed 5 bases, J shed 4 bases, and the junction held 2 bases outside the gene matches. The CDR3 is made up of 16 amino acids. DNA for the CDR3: TGTGCCAGCAGTAGGACTAGCGGGGGGGTCACCGGGGAGCTGTTTTTT. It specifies CASSRTSGGVTGELFF.

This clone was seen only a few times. CDR3 sequence reads: CASSLTWPGNQPQHF. CDR3 DNA sequence: TGCGCCAGCAGCCTTACCTGGCCGGGTAATCAGCCCCAGCATTTT. The chain combines TRBV4-1 with TRBJ1-5; D is ambiguous. The CDR3 extends over 15 amino acids. The germline CDR1 and CDR2 sequences are MGHRA and YSYEKL. Deletions cut 4 bases from V and 4 bases from J, with 14 bases between.

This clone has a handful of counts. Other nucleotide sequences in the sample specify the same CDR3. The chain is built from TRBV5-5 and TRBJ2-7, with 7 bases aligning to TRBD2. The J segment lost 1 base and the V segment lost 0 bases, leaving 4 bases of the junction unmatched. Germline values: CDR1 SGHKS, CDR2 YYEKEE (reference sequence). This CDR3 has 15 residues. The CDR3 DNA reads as TGTGCCAGCAGCTTGGTACCGGGGGGATCCTACGAGCAGTACTTC. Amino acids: CASSLVPGGSYEQYF.

CDR3 nucleotides: TGTGCCAGCAGCTTACTCCCTATAATTCAGGGGGTGAACACTGAAGCTTTCTTT. Its protein product is CASSLLPIIQGVNTEAFF. This chain uses TRBV7-3 with TRBJ1-1; TRBD1 matches 7 bases. Losses at the gene ends were 2 bases for V and 0 bases for J; bases not matched to a gene: 12. The CDR3 has 18 residues. CDR1 SGHTA and CDR2 FQGTGA come from the germline V gene. Together with reference TRBV7-3 and TRBJ1-1, the CDR3 gives the full variable domain: GAGVSQTPSNKVTEKGKYVELRCDPISGHTALYWYRQSLGQGPEFLIYFQGTGAADDSGLPNDRFFAVRPEGSVSTLKIQRTERGDSAVYLCASSLLPIIQGVNTEAFFGQGTRLTVV.